This entry lists 19 T cell receptor beta chains sequenced from one sample in a study of shared clonotypes between healthy human individuals. CD45RO-negative CD8 cells positively selected for CCR7 made up the naive population, which excluded terminally differentiated effector memory CD45RA+ cells. Profiled with immunoSEQ multiplex PCR; TCRdb holds only in-frame clones, not every one. The top ten clones hold around 1.1% of a sample with over 2 million clones, 85% to 95% of them seen once. Sample: naive CD8+ T cells sorted from blood. Receptor source: a man between 18 and 29 years old in good health.

The CDR3 reads CASSFSSTSTDTQYF. As DNA, the CDR3 is TGTGCCAGCAGCTTCAGCAGCACTAGCACAGATACGCAGTATTTT. The chain employs TRBV11-2 and TRBJ2-3; D gene ambiguous. CDR3 length: 15 residues. CDR1 and CDR2 (germline): SGHAT, FQNNGV. V was shortened by 3 bases and J by 0 bases, with 10 bases between the two germline ends.

The rearrangement uses TRBV6-5 and TRBJ2-3; D is undetermined. CDR1 is MNHEY and CDR2 is SVGAGI in the germline V gene. The CDR3 length is 15 residues. Trimming cost V 0 bases and J 2 bases, with 9 bases left between them. CDR3 DNA sequence: TGTGCCAGCAGTTACTCGAAGGGATACACAGATACGCAGTATTTT. As protein: CASSYSKGYTDTQYF.

In regard to this clone: This sample includes further DNA sequences coding for the same CDR3. The chain combines TRBV19 with TRBJ1-6; a possible D gene is TRBD1 (6 bases). Germline CDR1 reads LNHDA; CDR2 reads SQIVND (reference sequence). The V end lost 3 bases, the J end lost 4 bases, and 7 bases lay between the germline ends. This CDR3 region has 14 residues. For the CDR3, the DNA is TGTGCCAGTAGTATTGGACAGTATAATTCACCCCTCCACTTT. This gives the protein CASSIGQYNSPLHF.

The chain links TRBV5-4 to TRBJ2-7, with 8 bases fitting TRBD2. J was trimmed by 2 bases and V by 4 bases; bases with no gene match: 8. The CDR3 loop spans 15 amino acids. Germline CDR1 is SGHNT and CDR2 is YYREEE (reference sequence). The CDR3 bases are TGTGCCAGCAGCACTACTAGCGGCACACCCTACGAGCAGTACTTC. Residues: CASSTTSGTPYEQYF. The full variable domain, completed using reference TRBV5-4 and TRBJ2-7, is ETGVTQSPTHLIKTRGQQVTLRCSSQSGHNTVSWYQQALGQGPQFIFQYYREEENGRGNFPPRFSGLQFPNYSSELNVNALELDDSALYLCASSTTSGTPYEQYFGPGTRLTVT.

This chain links TRBV30 with TRBJ2-1, with no clear D. Germline values: CDR1 GTSNPN, CDR2 SVGIG (reference sequence). The CDR3 spans 12 residues. Deletions cut 3 bases from V and 5 bases from J, with 8 bases between. The CDR3 coding sequence is TGTGCCTGGAGCACAGACAACAATGAGCAGTTCTTC. Protein product: CAWSTDNNEQFF.

The chain combines TRBV15 with TRBJ1-3; D is unclear. This CDR3 comprises 17 residues. The germline V gene encodes CDR1 LNHNV and CDR2 YYDKDF (reference sequence). V dropped 4 bases and J dropped 6 bases, with 22 bases sitting between them. The CDR3 DNA reads as TGTGCCACCAGCACCTGGCCCTGGGATGCTATGCTAAACACCATATATTTT. Protein sequence: CATSTWPWDAMLNTIYF.

This chain connects TRBV30 to TRBJ1-1; no clear D gene. The CDR3 is 14 residues long. Trimming cost V 3 bases and J 1 base, with 12 bases left between them. Germline V gene data show CDR1 as GTSNPN and CDR2 as SVGIG (reference sequence). CDR3 DNA: TGTGCCTGGAGGGTATGGTCCGGGAACACTGAAGCTTTCTTT. Translating it yields CAWRVWSGNTEAFF.

V is TRBV29-1 and J is TRBJ2-3; D ambiguous. Germline CDR1 SQVTM, CDR2 ANQGSEA. The CDR3 is made up of 12 amino acids. V gave up 8 bases and J gave up 2 bases, with 11 bases separating them. This chain's CDR3 is CSIRETTDTQYF. CDR3 in DNA: TGCAGCATTCGCGAGACCACAGATACGCAGTATTTT.

The chain combines TRBV28 with TRBJ2-3; 7 nucleotides match TRBD2. The V gene end was trimmed by 4 bases and the J gene end by 4 bases; junction bases not matched to a gene: 5. Germline values: CDR1 MDHEN, CDR2 SYDVKM. The CDR3 is 14 amino acids. The DNA of the CDR3 is TGTGCCAGCAGTTGGGGGGGAGCCGCAGATACGCAGTATTTT. Translating gives CASSWGGAADTQYF. Based on the CDR3 plus reference TRBV28 and TRBJ2-3, the full variable domain is DVKVTQSSRYLVKRTGEKVFLECVQDMDHENMFWYRQDPGLGLRLIYFSYDVKMKEKGDIPEGYSVSREKKERFSLILESASTNQTSMYLCASSWGGAADTQYFGPGTRLTVL.

Comments on this clone: The same CDR3 also results from other DNA sequences found in this sample. The chain joins TRBV4-1 to TRBJ2-1, with 7 positions matching TRBD1. V shed 3 bases and J 0 bases; nucleotides not matched to a gene: 2. The CDR3 is made up of 15 amino acids. In germline, CDR1 is MGHRA, CDR2 YSYEKL. CDR3 coding DNA: TGCGCCAGCAGCCAGGACAGGTCCTCCTACAATGAGCAGTTCTTC. It yields the protein CASSQDRSSYNEQFF.

V and J are TRBV27 and TRBJ2-1; D may be TRBD1 (6 bases). The V and J ends lost 5 bases and 8 bases respectively, with 13 bases between them. CDR1 is MNHEY, CDR2 SMNVEV, per germline (reference sequence). The CDR3 has 13 residues. Here the CDR3 reads CASSLYRAHEQFF. The CDR3 region has the DNA TGTGCCAGCAGTCTATACAGGGCACATGAGCAGTTCTTC.

The CDR3 DNA reads TGTGCCAGCAGCTACACAGGGGGCCGAGAGACCCAGTACTTC. It translates to CASSYTGGRETQYF. The V gene is TRBV11-2, the J gene TRBJ2-5; the match to TRBD1 covers 9 bases. The CDR3 consists of 14 residues. Germline trimming cut 4 bases from V and 4 bases from J; bases unmatched to any gene: 4. The germline V gene encodes CDR1 SGHAT and CDR2 FQNNGV. The whole variable domain, remainder taken from reference TRBV11-2 and TRBJ2-5, is EAGVAQSPRYKIIEKRQSVAFWCNPISGHATLYWYQQILGQGPKLLIQFQNNGVVDDSQLPKDRFSAERLKGVDSTLKIQPAKLEDSAVYLCASSYTGGRETQYFGPGTRLLVL.

Concerning this clone: Other DNA sequences in the same sample also yield this CDR3. The chain uses TRBV4-1 and TRBJ2-7; possibly TRBD2 for D (5 bases). The CDR3 contains 13 residues. From germline, CDR1 is MGHRA and CDR2 YSYEKL. V dropped 0 bases and J dropped 2 bases, with 5 bases sitting between them. The CDR3 is CASSQDGAYEQYF. The CDR3 nucleotides are TGCGCCAGCAGCCAAGACGGGGCCTACGAGCAGTACTTC.

Notes on this clone: A much larger clone sits a single nucleotide away, making a read error possible. The gene calls are TRBV7-9 and TRBJ2-7; D gene uncertain. Germline-derived CDR1 and CDR2 are SEHNR and FQNEAQ (reference sequence). This CDR3 is 11 amino acids long. The V gene lost 5 bases and the J gene lost 3 bases, with 5 bases spanning the gap. The CDR3 coding sequence is TGTGCCAGCAGCGCACTCTACGAGCAGTACTTC. Protein product: CASSALYEQYF.

The J gene is TRBJ2-5, the V gene TRBV6-6, with 10 bases matching TRBD2. The CDR3 spans 14 residues. V lost 8 bases to trimming and J lost 3 bases; unmatched junction nucleotides: 6. Germline CDR1 MNHNY, CDR2 SVGAGI (reference sequence). The CDR3: CASQSGRAEETQYF. CDR3 bases: TGTGCCAGCCAGAGCGGGAGGGCCGAAGAGACCCAGTACTTC.

The chain recombines TRBV5-6 with TRBJ1-2; 12 nucleotides match TRBD1. The CDR3 runs to 14 residues. CDR1 and CDR2 from the germline V gene are SGHDT and YYEEEE. Trimming cost V 3 bases and J 6 bases; bases outside gene matches: 3. CDR3 sequence (DNA): TGTGCCAGCAGCTCAGGGACAGGGGGCGATGGCTACACCTTC. Translation gives CASSSGTGGDGYTF.

The chain employs TRBV27 and TRBJ2-2; no firm D call. The V gene's germline CDR1 is MNHEY and CDR2 SMNVEV (reference sequence). The CDR3 loop spans 17 amino acids. Deletions cut 7 bases from V and 0 bases from J, with 18 bases between. CDR3 sequence (DNA): TGTGCCAGCACCCCCCGCTTTCGCACCTCGAACACCGGGGAGCTGTTTTTT. Its protein is CASTPRFRTSNTGELFF.

This rearrangement joins TRBV30 to TRBJ2-3; D tentatively reads TRBD1 or TRBD2 (7 bases each). Per the germline V gene, CDR1 is GTSNPN and CDR2 is SVGIG (reference sequence). The CDR3 has 15 residues. Trimming took off 4 bases at V and 0 bases at J, with 14 bases between the two ends. The CDR3 DNA sequence: TGTGCCTGGACCCCCAGGGGGGGAAGCACAGATACGCAGTATTTT. Its translation: CAWTPRGGSTDTQYF. Variable domain in full (rest from reference TRBV30 and TRBJ2-3): SQTIHQWPATLVQPVGSPLSLECTVEGTSNPNLYWYRQAAGRGLQLLFYSVGIGQISSEVPQNLSASRPQDRQFILSSKKLLLSDSGFYLCAWTPRGGSTDTQYFGPGTRLTVL.

This clone appeared once. This chain uses TRBV7-6 with TRBJ2-7; perhaps TRBD2 as D (6 bases). The length of the CDR3 is 15 residues. Germline CDR1 SGHVS, CDR2 FNYEAQ. V dropped 1 base and J dropped 3 bases, with 13 bases sitting between them. The CDR3 loop reads CASSLEGTSIYEQYF. The CDR3 nucleotides read TGTGCCAGCAGCTTAGAAGGGACTTCTATCTACGAGCAGTACTTC.